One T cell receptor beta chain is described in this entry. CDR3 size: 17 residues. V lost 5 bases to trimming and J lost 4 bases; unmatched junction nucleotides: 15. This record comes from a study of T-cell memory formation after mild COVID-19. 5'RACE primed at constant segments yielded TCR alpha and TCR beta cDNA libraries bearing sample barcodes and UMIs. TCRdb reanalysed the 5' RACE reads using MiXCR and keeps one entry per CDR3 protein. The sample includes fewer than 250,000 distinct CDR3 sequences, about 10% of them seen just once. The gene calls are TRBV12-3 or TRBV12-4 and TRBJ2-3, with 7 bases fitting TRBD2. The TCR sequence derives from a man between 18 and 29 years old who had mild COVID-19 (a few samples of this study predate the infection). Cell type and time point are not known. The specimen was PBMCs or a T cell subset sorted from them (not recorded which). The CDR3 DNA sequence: TGTGCCAGCAGTCCCAGATCGGGACTACCCAGCGCAGATACGCAGTATTTT. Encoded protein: CASSPRSGLPSADTQYF.